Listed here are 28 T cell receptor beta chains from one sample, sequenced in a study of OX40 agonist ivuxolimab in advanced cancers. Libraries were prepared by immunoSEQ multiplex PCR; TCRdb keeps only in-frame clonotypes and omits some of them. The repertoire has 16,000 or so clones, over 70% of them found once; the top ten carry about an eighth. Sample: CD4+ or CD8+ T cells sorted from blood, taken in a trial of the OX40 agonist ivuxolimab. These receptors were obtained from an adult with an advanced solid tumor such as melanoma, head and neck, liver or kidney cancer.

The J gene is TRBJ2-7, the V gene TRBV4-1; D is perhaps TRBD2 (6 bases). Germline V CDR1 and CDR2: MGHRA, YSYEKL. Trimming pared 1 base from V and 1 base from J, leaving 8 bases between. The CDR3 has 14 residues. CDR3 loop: CASSQVEGSYEQYF. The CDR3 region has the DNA TGCGCCAGCAGCCAAGTGGAGGGATCCTACGAGCAGTACTTC.

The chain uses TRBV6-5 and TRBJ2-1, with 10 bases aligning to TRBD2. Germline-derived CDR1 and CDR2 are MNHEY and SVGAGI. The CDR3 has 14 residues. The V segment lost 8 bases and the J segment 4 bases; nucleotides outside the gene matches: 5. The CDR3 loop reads CASALAGWYNEQFF. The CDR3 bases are TGTGCCAGCGCACTAGCGGGGTGGTACAATGAGCAGTTCTTC.

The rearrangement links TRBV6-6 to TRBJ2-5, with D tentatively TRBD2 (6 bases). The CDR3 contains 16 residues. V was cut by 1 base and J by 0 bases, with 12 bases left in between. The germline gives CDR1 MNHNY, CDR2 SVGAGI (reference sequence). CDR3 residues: CASSYWGEGDQETQYF. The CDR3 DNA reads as TGTGCCAGCAGTTACTGGGGGGAAGGGGACCAAGAGACCCAGTACTTC.

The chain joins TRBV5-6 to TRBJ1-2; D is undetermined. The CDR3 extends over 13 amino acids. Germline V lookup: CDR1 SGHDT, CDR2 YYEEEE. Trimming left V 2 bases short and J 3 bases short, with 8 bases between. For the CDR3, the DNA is TGTGCCAGCAGCTTACTCTCGGACTATGGCTACACCTTC. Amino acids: CASSLLSDYGYTF.

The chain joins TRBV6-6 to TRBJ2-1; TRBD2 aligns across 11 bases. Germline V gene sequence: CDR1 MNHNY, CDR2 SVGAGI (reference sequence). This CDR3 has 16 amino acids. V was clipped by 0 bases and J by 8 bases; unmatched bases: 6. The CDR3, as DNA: TGTGCCAGCAGTTACTCGACTAGCGGGGTTCTCTATGAGCAGTTCTTC. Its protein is CASSYSTSGVLYEQFF.

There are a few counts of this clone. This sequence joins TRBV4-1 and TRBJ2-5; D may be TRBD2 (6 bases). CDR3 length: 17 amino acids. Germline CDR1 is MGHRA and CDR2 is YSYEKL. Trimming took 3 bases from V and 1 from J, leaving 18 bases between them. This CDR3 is CASSHRGTVPFQETQYF. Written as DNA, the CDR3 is TGCGCCAGCAGCCACCGCGGGACGGTGCCCTTCCAAGAGACCCAGTACTTC.

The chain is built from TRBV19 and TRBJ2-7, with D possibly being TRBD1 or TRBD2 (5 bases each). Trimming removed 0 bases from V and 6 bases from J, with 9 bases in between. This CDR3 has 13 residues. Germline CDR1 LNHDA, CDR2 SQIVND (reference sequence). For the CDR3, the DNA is TGTGCCAGTAGTATAGATCCGGGGCGCGAGCAGTACTTC. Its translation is CASSIDPGREQYF.

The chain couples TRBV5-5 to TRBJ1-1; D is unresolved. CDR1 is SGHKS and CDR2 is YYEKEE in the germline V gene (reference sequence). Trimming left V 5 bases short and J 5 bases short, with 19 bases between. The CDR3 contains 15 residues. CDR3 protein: CASRAEVRLGTEAFF. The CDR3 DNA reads TGTGCCAGCAGGGCAGAGGTGAGATTAGGGACTGAAGCTTTCTTT.

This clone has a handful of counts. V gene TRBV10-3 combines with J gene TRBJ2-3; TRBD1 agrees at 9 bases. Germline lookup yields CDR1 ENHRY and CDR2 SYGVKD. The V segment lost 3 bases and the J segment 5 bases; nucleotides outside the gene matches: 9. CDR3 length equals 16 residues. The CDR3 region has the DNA TGTGCCATCAGTGACCCGGACAGGGGAGTTGAAGATACGCAGTATTTT. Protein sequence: CAISDPDRGVEDTQYF.

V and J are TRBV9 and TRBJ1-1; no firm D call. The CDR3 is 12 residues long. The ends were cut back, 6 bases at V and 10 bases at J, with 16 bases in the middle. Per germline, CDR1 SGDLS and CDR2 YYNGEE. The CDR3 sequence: CASTDPGGLAFF. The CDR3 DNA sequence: TGTGCCAGCACCGACCCTGGAGGGTTAGCTTTCTTT.

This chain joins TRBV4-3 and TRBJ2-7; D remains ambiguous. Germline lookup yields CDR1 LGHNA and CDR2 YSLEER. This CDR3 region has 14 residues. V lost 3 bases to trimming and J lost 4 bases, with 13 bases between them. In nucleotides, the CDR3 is TGCGCCAGCAGCCACGGACCGGTCGGGTACGAGCAGTACTTC. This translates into CASSHGPVGYEQYF.

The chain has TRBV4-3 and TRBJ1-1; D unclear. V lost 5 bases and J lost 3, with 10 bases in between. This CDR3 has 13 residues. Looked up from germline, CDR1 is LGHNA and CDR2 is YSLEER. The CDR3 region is CASSYGVYTEAFF. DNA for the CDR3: TGCGCCAGCAGCTACGGGGTATACACTGAAGCTTTCTTT.

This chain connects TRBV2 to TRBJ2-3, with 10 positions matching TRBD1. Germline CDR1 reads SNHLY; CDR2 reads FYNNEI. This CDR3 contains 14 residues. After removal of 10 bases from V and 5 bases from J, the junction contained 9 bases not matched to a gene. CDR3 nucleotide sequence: TGTGCCACAGGGGGACAGGGGTTGATAGATACGCAGTATTTT. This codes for CATGGQGLIDTQYF.

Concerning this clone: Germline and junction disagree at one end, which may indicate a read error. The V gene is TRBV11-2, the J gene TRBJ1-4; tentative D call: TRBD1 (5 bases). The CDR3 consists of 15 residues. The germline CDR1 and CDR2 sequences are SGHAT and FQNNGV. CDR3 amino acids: CASRLGVVANEKLFF. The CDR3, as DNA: TGTGCCAGCAGGTTAGGGGTGGTAGCTAATGAAAAACTGTTTTTT.

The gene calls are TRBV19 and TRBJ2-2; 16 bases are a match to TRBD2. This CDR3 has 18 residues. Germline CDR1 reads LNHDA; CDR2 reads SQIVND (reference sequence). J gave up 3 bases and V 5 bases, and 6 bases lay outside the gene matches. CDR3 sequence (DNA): TGTGCCAGTAGTGAGGGACTAGCGGGGGGGCAATACACCGGGGAGCTGTTTTTT. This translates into CASSEGLAGGQYTGELFF.

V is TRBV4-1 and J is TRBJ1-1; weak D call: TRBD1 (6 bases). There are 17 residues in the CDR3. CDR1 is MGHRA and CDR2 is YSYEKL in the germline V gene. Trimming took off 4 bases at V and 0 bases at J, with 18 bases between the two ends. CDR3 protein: CASSPAWGGRMNTEAFF. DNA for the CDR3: TGCGCCAGCAGCCCCGCTTGGGGGGGGCGAATGAACACTGAAGCTTTCTTT.

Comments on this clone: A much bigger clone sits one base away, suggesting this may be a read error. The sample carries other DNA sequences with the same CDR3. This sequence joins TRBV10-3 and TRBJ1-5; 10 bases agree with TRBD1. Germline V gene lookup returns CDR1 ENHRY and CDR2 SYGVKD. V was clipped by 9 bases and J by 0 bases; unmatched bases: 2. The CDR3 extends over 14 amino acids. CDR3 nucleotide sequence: TGTGCCATTGGGACAGGGGATAGCAATCAGCCCCAGCATTTT. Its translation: CAIGTGDSNQPQHF.

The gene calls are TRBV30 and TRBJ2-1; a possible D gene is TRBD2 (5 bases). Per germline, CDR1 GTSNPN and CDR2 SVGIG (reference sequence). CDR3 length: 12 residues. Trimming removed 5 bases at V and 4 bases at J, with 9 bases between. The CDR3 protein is CAWGSGYNEQFF. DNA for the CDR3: TGTGCCTGGGGCTCGGGGTACAATGAGCAGTTCTTC. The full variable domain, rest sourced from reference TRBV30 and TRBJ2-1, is SQTIHQWPATLVQPVGSPLSLECTVEGTSNPNLYWYRQAAGRGLQLLFYSVGIGQISSEVPQNLSASRPQDRQFILSSKKLLLSDSGFYLCAWGSGYNEQFFGPGTRLTVL.

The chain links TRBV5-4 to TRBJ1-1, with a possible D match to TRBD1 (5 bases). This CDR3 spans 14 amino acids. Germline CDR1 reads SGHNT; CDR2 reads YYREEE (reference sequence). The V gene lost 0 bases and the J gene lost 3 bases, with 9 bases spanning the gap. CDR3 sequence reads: CASSLVPRDTEAFF. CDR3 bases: TGTGCCAGCAGCTTGGTCCCCAGGGACACTGAAGCTTTCTTT.

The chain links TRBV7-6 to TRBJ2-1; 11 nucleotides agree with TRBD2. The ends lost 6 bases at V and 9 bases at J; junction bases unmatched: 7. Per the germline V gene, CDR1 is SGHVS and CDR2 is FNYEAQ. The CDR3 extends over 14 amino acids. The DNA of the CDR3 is TGTGCCAGCAGACTAGCGGGGGTTGATACTGAGCAGTTCTTC. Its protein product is CASRLAGVDTEQFF. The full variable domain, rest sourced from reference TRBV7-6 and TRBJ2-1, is GAGVSQSPRYKVTKRGQDVALRCDPISGHVSLYWYRQALGQGPEFLTYFNYEAQQDKSGLPNDRFSAERPEGSISTLTIQRTEQRDSAMYRCASRLAGVDTEQFFGPGTRLTVL.

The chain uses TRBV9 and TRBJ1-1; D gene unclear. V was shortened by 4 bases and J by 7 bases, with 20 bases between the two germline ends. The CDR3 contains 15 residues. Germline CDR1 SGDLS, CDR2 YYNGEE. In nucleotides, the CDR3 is TGTGCCAGCAGCCCTCCAGGTTCTCGGGGTGGTGAAGCTTTCTTT. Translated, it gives CASSPPGSRGGEAFF.

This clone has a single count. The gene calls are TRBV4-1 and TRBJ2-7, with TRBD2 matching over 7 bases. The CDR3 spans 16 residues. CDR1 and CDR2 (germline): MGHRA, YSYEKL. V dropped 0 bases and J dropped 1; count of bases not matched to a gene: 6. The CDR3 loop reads CASSQDVLATSYEQYF. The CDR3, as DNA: TGCGCCAGCAGCCAAGATGTACTAGCGACGTCCTACGAGCAGTACTTC.

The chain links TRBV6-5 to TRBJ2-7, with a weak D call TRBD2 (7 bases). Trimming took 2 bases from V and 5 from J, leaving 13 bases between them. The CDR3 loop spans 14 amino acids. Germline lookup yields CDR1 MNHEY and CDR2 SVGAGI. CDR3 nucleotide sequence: TGTGCCAGCAGTTACGTAACGGGGGGCCACGAGCAGTACTTC. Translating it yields CASSYVTGGHEQYF.

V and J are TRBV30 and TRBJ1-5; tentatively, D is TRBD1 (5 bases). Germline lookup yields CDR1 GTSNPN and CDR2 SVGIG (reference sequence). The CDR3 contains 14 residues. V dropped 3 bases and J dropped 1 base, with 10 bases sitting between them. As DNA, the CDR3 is TGTGCCTGGAGCGAGACAGAGAGCAATCAGCCCCAGCATTTT. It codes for CAWSETESNQPQHF.

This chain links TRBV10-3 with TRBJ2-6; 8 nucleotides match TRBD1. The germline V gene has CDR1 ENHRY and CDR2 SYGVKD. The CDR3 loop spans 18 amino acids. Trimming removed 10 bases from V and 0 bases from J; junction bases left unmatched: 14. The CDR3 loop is CASSPGQELFSGANVLTF. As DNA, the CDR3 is TGTGCCAGCTCCCCGGGACAGGAGCTCTTCTCTGGGGCCAACGTCCTGACTTTC.

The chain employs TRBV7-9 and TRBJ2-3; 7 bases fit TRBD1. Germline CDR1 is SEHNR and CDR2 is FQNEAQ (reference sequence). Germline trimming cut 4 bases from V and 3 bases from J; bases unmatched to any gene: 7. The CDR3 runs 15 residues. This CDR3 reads CASSSGQAATDTQYF. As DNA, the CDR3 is TGTGCCAGCAGCTCAGGACAGGCTGCGACAGATACGCAGTATTTT.

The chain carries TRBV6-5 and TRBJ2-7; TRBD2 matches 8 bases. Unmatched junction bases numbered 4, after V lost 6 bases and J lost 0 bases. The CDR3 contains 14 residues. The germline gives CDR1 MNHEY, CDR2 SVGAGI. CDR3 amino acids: CASSPSGGSYEQYF. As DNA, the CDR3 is TGTGCCAGCAGCCCCAGCGGGGGCTCCTACGAGCAGTACTTC.

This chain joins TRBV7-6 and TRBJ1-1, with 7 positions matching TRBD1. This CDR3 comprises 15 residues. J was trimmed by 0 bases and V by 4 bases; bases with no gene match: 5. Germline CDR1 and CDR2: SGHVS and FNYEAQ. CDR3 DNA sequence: TGTGCCAGCAGCTCAAGACAGGGCATGAACACTGAAGCTTTCTTT. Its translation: CASSSRQGMNTEAFF.